The clone carrying this T cell receptor beta chain came up many times. The sample belongs to a study of T cells in Graves' hyperthyroidism and ophthalmopathy. Authors of the study amplified TCR beta CDR3 regions from RNA transcripts. Primed by the HTBI set, a first-round RT-PCR was run on the TCR CDR3. Using its own MiXCR run on the multiplex PCR reads, TCRdb lists one record per CDR3 protein. Of about 290,000 distinct CDR3 sequences listed, around 15% are singletons. V was clipped by 5 bases and J by 1 base, with 15 bases between them. CDR3 length: 16 amino acids. Looked up from germline, CDR1 is SGHTA and CDR2 is FQGNSA.

The receptor comes from a woman in her sixties with Graves' ophthalmopathy. This sequence joins TRBV7-2 and TRBJ2-1; D is unresolved. What was sequenced was blood. The DNA of the CDR3 is TGTGCCAGCAGCCACGACCCCGGGTCTTCCTACAATGAGCAGTTCTTC. Its protein product is CASSHDPGSSYNEQFF.